The TCR beta chain under discussion was sequenced for a study of blood T cell repertoires in COVID-19. Study summary: Samples of COVID-19 (acute and convalescent) were obtained from the United States, Italy and Spain. T cells, B-cell-depleted T cells, or PBMCs supplied cDNA or gDNA.

Authors' processing steps: Quantification of nucleated cells was approximated via reference gene primer amplification. Sequencing used immunoSEQ multiplex PCR; TCRdb keeps in-frame clones, though not all of them. V and J calls and clone size are given by that table; D and trimming were obtained from the DNA. The data show 150,000 to 190,000 clones, with 70% to 90% seen just once and 8.3% held by the top ten. The CDR3 loop spans 15 amino acids. Germline V gives CDR1 GTSNPN, CDR2 SVGIG (reference sequence). V shed 2 bases, J shed 5 bases, and the junction held 9 bases outside the gene matches. Patients at the Seattle site were enrolled during active infection and followed longitudinally.

The sequenced sample consisted of peripheral blood. V gene TRBV30 combines with J gene TRBJ1-5; 7 nucleotides align to TRBD1. The receptor was derived from a woman in her sixties with COVID-19, enrolled during active disease. CDR3 DNA sequence: TGTGCCTGGAGTCCTATGACAGGGTACGATCAGCCCCAGCATTTT. Translating it yields CAWSPMTGYDQPQHF.